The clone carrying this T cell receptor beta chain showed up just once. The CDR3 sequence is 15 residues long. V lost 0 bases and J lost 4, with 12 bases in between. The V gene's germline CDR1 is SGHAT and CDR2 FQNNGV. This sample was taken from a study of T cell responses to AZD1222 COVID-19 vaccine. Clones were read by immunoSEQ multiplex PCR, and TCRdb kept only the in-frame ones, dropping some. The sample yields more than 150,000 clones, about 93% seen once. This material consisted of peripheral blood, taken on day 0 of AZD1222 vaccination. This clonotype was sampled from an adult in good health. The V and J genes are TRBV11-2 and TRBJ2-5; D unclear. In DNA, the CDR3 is TGTGCCAGCAGCTTAGATCTTGGGGAAATAGAGACCCAGTACTTC. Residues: CASSLDLGEIETQYF.